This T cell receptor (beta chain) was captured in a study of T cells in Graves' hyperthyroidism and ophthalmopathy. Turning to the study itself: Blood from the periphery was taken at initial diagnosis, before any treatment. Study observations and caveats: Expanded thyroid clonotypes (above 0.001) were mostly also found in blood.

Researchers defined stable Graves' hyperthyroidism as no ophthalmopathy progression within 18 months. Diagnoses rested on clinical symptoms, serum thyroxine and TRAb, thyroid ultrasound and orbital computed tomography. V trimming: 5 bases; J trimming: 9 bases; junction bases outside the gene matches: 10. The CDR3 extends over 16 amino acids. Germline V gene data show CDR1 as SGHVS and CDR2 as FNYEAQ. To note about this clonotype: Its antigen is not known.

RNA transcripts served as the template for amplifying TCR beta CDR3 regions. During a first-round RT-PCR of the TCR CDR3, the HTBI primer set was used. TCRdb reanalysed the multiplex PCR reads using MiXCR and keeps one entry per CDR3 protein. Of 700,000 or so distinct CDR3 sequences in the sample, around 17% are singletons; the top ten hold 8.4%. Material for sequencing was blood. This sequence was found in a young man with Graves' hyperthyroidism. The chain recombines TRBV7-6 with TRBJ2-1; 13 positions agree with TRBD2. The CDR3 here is CASSPTSGRALGEQFF. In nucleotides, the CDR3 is TGTGCCAGCAGCCCTACTAGCGGGAGGGCCCTCGGTGAGCAGTTCTTC.